This TCR beta chain is drawn from a study of shared clonotypes between healthy human individuals. Germline CDR1 MDHEN, CDR2 SYDVKM. V was shortened by 3 bases and J by 2 bases, with 14 bases between the two germline ends. This CDR3 comprises 16 residues. Profiled with immunoSEQ multiplex PCR; TCRdb holds only in-frame clones, not every one. Among around 1.1 million clones listed, 75% to 80% were seen once. The chain has TRBV28 and TRBJ1-3; D is unresolved. Sequencing was performed on memory CD4+ T cells from PBMCs. The subset was: CD45RA-negative fraction. The sequence was collected from a man between 18 and 35 years old in good health. Some clones in this sample may be carry-over from other donors' samples. The CDR3 protein is CASSLIGPATGNTIYF. Here the CDR3 DNA reads TGTGCCAGCAGTTTGATCGGCCCCGCTACTGGAAACACCATATATTTT.